Following are 26 T cell receptor beta chains from one sample sequenced in a study of blood T cell repertoires in COVID-19. Sequencing was performed with immunoSEQ multiplex PCR; in TCRdb, only in-frame clones are kept and a portion is missing. The data contain 300,000 to 350,000 clones, about nine tenths of them seen just once; the ten biggest clones take up more than 6%. Sequenced material: peripheral blood. These receptors all stem from a woman in her twenties or thirties with COVID-19, enrolled during active disease.

With regard to this clone: This CDR3 is also generated by other DNA sequences in the sample. The V and J genes are TRBV28 and TRBJ1-5, with 7 bases lining up with TRBD1. The CDR3 contains 15 residues. The germline V gene has CDR1 MDHEN and CDR2 SYDVKM. V shed 5 bases and J 2 bases; nucleotides not matched to a gene: 6. CDR3 in DNA: TGTGCCAGCAGTCCCGACAGGGTAGGCAATCAGCCCCAGCATTTT. It encodes CASSPDRVGNQPQHF.

This chain uses TRBV4-1 with TRBJ1-5; 7 bases match TRBD1. The CDR3 has 16 amino acids. Unmatched junction bases numbered 15, after V lost 3 bases and J lost 10 bases. The germline gives CDR1 MGHRA, CDR2 YSYEKL. CDR3 region: CASSHLAADRTFPQHF. The CDR3 nucleotides read TGCGCCAGCAGCCATCTCGCCGCGGACAGGACATTTCCCCAGCATTTT.

The chain joins TRBV18 to TRBJ1-2, with no clear D. Germline lookup yields CDR1 KGHSH and CDR2 LQKENI. The CDR3 sequence is 16 residues long. V was shortened by 3 bases and J by 7 bases, with 21 bases between the two germline ends. CDR3 in amino acids: CASSPDVLVLEAGYTF. DNA for the CDR3: TGTGCCAGCTCACCCGACGTCCTCGTACTAGAAGCTGGCTACACCTTC.

This clone has only a few counts. V is TRBV14 and J is TRBJ1-6; D gene unclear. The germline V gene encodes CDR1 SGHDN and CDR2 FVKESK. The CDR3 loop spans 13 amino acids. V was cut by 0 bases and J by 8 bases, with 5 bases left in between. The CDR3 is CASSQDGYSPLHF. Here the CDR3 DNA reads TGTGCCAGCAGCCAAGACGGTTATTCACCCCTCCACTTT.

The J gene is TRBJ1-5, the V gene TRBV7-6; a possible D gene is TRBD1 (6 bases). Trimming removed 1 base at V and 1 base at J, with 11 bases between. Germline assignment: CDR1 SGHVS and CDR2 FNYEAQ. The CDR3 runs to 16 residues. The CDR3 coding sequence is TGTGCCAGCAGCTTAGGGGAAGACAGGAGCAATCAGCCCCAGCATTTT. This gives the protein CASSLGEDRSNQPQHF.

This chain joins TRBV11-2 and TRBJ1-6; 9 bases align to TRBD1. The CDR3 runs 14 residues. V was pared by 3 bases and J by 9 bases, with 3 bases of the junction left unmatched. CDR1 and CDR2 (germline): SGHAT, FQNNGV. CDR3 DNA sequence: TGTGCCAGCAGCTTGGGGACAGGGCGTTCACCCCTCCACTTT. Translated, it gives CASSLGTGRSPLHF.

The V call is TRBV6-4, the J call TRBJ1-1; D uncertain. V was clipped by 6 bases and J by 4 bases, with 3 bases between them. This CDR3 has 10 amino acids. From germline, CDR1 is MRHNA and CDR2 SNTAGT. CDR3 protein: CASRSTEAFF. The CDR3 DNA sequence: TGTGCCAGCAGGAGCACTGAAGCTTTCTTT.

This clone was counted only a few times. The V gene is TRBV2, the J gene TRBJ1-2; perhaps TRBD1 as D (6 bases). The CDR3 consists of 14 residues. The V gene lost 0 bases and the J gene lost 8 bases, with 13 bases spanning the gap. Germline CDR1 reads SNHLY; CDR2 reads FYNNEI. The DNA for the CDR3 is TGTGCCAGCAGTGAAGCGGGGGCTCCCTGGGGCTACACCTTC. This codes for CASSEAGAPWGYTF.

This chain uses TRBV10-3 with TRBJ1-3, with 7 bases identical to TRBD1. V was clipped by 6 bases and J by 0 bases; unmatched bases: 8. The germline V gene encodes CDR1 ENHRY and CDR2 SYGVKD. The CDR3 is 16 amino acids. CDR3 in amino acids: CAIRGDSSPSGNTIYF. The CDR3, as DNA: TGTGCCATCAGAGGGGACAGTTCCCCCTCTGGAAACACCATATATTTT.

This sequence joins TRBV6-5 and TRBJ2-1; 8 bases fit TRBD2. There are 13 residues in the CDR3. CDR1 MNHEY and CDR2 SVGAGI come from the germline V gene. V shed 6 bases, J shed 9 bases, and the junction held 7 bases outside the gene matches. CDR3 nucleotides: TGTGCCAGCAGCCAGCGGGAGTCCCCTGAGCAGTTCTTC. Amino acids: CASSQRESPEQFF.

This clone was counted between two and nine times. The DNA for the CDR3 is TGTGCCAGCAGTGATGTTGGCGGGAGGGGCAATGAGCAGTTCTTC. Its protein is CASSDVGGRGNEQFF. The chain combines TRBV6-1 with TRBJ2-1, with 9 nucleotides matching TRBD2. The CDR3 spans 15 residues. The V gene end was trimmed by 3 bases and the J gene end by 6 bases; junction bases not matched to a gene: 6. Germline V lookup: CDR1 MNHNS, CDR2 SASEGT.

The sample holds one count of this clone. The rearrangement joins TRBV28 to TRBJ2-7, with 12 bases lining up with TRBD2. With V trimmed by 1 base and J by 2 bases, 3 bases remained unmatched. Germline loops: CDR1 MDHEN, CDR2 SYDVKM. The CDR3 covers 16 residues. CDR3 protein: CASSLSGLAGTYEQYF. The CDR3 coding sequence is TGTGCCAGCAGTTTATCAGGACTAGCGGGGACCTACGAGCAGTACTTC.

The chain has TRBV19 and TRBJ2-7, with TRBD1 as a possible D gene (6 bases). The ends were cut back, 6 bases at V and 3 bases at J, with 18 bases in the middle. Germline V gives CDR1 LNHDA, CDR2 SQIVND (reference sequence). The CDR3 is 15 amino acids. In DNA form, the CDR3 reads TGTGCCAGTAGCCACGGGCCAGGGGATGGCTACGAGCAGTACTTC. It is translated as CASSHGPGDGYEQYF.

J is TRBJ2-3 and V is TRBV11-2, with TRBD2 identical over 7 bases. V was clipped by 5 bases and J by 2 bases; unmatched bases: 4. The CDR3 is 14 residues long. The V gene's germline CDR1 is SGHAT and CDR2 FQNNGV. CDR3 region: CASSPGLYTDTQYF. DNA for the CDR3: TGTGCCAGCAGCCCGGGACTATACACAGATACGCAGTATTTT.

J is TRBJ2-5 and V is TRBV9; 7 bases line up with TRBD1. Germline values: CDR1 SGDLS, CDR2 YYNGEE. J gave up 4 bases and V 1 base, and 10 bases lay outside the gene matches. The CDR3 sequence is 16 residues long. As DNA, the CDR3 is TGTGCCAGCAGCGTATACAGGGGTAGTTTGGGAGAGACCCAGTACTTC. Protein product: CASSVYRGSLGETQYF.

This clone is a singleton in its sample. The chain couples TRBV12-5 to TRBJ2-3, with 9 bases fitting TRBD2. Germline V gene data show CDR1 as LGHNT and CDR2 as FRNRAP. The CDR3 runs 15 residues. V was pared by 7 bases and J by 6 bases, with 11 bases of the junction left unmatched. The CDR3 region is CASAQTSGRADTQYF. In DNA form, the CDR3 reads TGTGCTAGTGCTCAGACTAGCGGAAGGGCGGATACGCAGTATTTT.

This sequence joins TRBV5-5 and TRBJ1-2, with TRBD1 matching 10 bases. CDR3 length: 15 residues. Germline V gene lookup returns CDR1 SGHKS and CDR2 YYEKEE (reference sequence). V shed 0 bases, J shed 8 bases, and the junction held 7 bases outside the gene matches. The DNA of the CDR3 is TGTGCCAGCAGCTTGGATCCGGGACAGGGGTTCGGCTACACCTTC. This encodes CASSLDPGQGFGYTF.

V usage is TRBV28 and J usage is TRBJ2-5, with D possibly matching TRBD2 (5 bases). Trimming stripped 4 bases from V and 5 bases from J, with 11 bases between. The V gene's germline CDR1 is MDHEN and CDR2 SYDVKM. The length of the CDR3 is 13 residues. The CDR3, as DNA: TGTGCCAGCAGTTCCCTGAGGGTCGAGACCCAGTACTTC. Translated: CASSSLRVETQYF.

The V and J genes are TRBV4-3 and TRBJ2-6; TRBD1 matches 10 bases. J gave up 0 bases and V 4 bases, and 12 bases lay outside the gene matches. Germline V CDR1 and CDR2: LGHNA, YSLEER. CDR3 length: 20 residues. The CDR3 nucleotides are TGCGCCAGCAGCCCCTATACGCCGGGACAGGGGTCCTCTGGGGCCAACGTCCTGACTTTC. This encodes CASSPYTPGQGSSGANVLTF.

The chain is built from TRBV24-1 and TRBJ2-5; 7 bases are shared with TRBD1. V was clipped by 3 bases and J by 5 bases; unmatched bases: 8. This CDR3 has 15 amino acids. In germline, CDR1 is KGHDR, CDR2 SFDVKD. CDR3 DNA sequence: TGTGCCACCAGTGATAATAGGGGGCAGAAGGAGACCCAGTACTTC. This encodes CATSDNRGQKETQYF.

The chain joins TRBV7-3 to TRBJ2-3; 8 nucleotides align to TRBD2. With V trimmed by 5 bases and J by 0 bases, 7 bases remained unmatched. Germline CDR1 SGHTA, CDR2 FQGTGA. The CDR3 spans 16 residues. Here the CDR3 reads CASSPGGAGSTDTQYF. CDR3 in DNA: TGTGCCAGCAGCCCGGGGGGGGCCGGCAGCACAGATACGCAGTATTTT.

The V call is TRBV4-1, the J call TRBJ1-5, with TRBD1 identical over 9 bases. Germline trimming cut 3 bases from V and 6 bases from J; bases unmatched to any gene: 12. The CDR3 contains 17 residues. Germline-derived CDR1 and CDR2 are MGHRA and YSYEKL. DNA of the CDR3: TGCGCCAGCAGCCAGGACACACAGGGGGCGCAGGTTCAGCCCCAGCATTTT. Amino acid sequence: CASSQDTQGAQVQPQHF.

The chain is built from TRBV10-3 and TRBJ2-7; 9 bases match TRBD1. V shed 4 bases and J 5 bases; nucleotides not matched to a gene: 15. Per germline, CDR1 ENHRY and CDR2 SYGVKD. This CDR3 has 17 residues. The CDR3 reads CAISGSLQGAVGDEQYF. The CDR3 DNA reads as TGTGCCATCAGTGGATCTTTACAGGGGGCGGTGGGCGACGAGCAGTACTTC.

The chain uses TRBV28 and TRBJ1-2, with D unclear. The V gene's germline CDR1 is MDHEN and CDR2 SYDVKM. Trimming removed 8 bases at V and 4 bases at J, with 8 bases between. The CDR3 has 11 amino acids. This CDR3 is CASGDLYGYTF. The CDR3 nucleotides are TGTGCCAGCGGAGACCTCTATGGCTACACCTTC.

The rearrangement joins TRBV25-1 to TRBJ1-2; D is unclear. The CDR3 is 13 amino acids. Per the germline V gene, CDR1 is MGHDK and CDR2 is SYGVNS. Trimming shortened V by 3 bases and J by 4 bases, and 9 bases separated the two germline ends. Written as DNA, the CDR3 is TGTGCCAGCAGTGAGCGGGGAGTCTATGGCTACACCTTC. Translation: CASSERGVYGYTF.

The chain is built from TRBV4-3 and TRBJ2-7, with 10 bases matching TRBD1. The CDR3 extends over 17 amino acids. J lost 2 bases, V lost 0 bases, and 7 bases had no gene match. CDR1 and CDR2 (germline): LGHNA, YSLEER. CDR3 bases: TGCGCCAGCAGCCAAGATCTAACCGGGACAGGGGCCTACGAGCAGTACTTC. Translation gives CASSQDLTGTGAYEQYF.